Each of the 2 T cell receptor beta chains below was sequenced from the same sample in a study of cytotoxic CD8 clonotypes in ibrutinib-treated CLL. Data came from immunoSEQ multiplex PCR; TCRdb stores just in-frame clones and leaves some out. The repertoire includes 20,000 to 30,000 clones, less than 80% of them detected once, and more than 7% sits in the top ten. Here the sequenced sample was PBMCs, taken before ibrutinib treatment. The receptors were gathered from a human donor with chronic lymphocytic leukemia.

The chain joins TRBV27 to TRBJ2-7; either TRBD1 or TRBD2 may supply D (5 bases each). CDR3 length: 13 residues. The ends were cut back, 8 bases at V and 3 bases at J, with 14 bases in the middle. Germline-derived CDR1 and CDR2 are MNHEY and SMNVEV (reference sequence). The CDR3 loop is CASGSGAYYEQYF. The CDR3 DNA reads TGTGCCAGCGGGTCCGGGGCCTACTACGAGCAGTACTTC.

This clone was detected once. The chain couples TRBV4-3 to TRBJ2-1; a weak D match, TRBD2 (5 bases). V was trimmed by 3 bases and J by 1 base, leaving 10 bases between them. The CDR3 has 15 residues. From germline, CDR1 is LGHNA and CDR2 YSLEER. CDR3 sequence (DNA): TGCGCCAGCAGCCAGGAGGCTAGTTCCTACAATGAGCAGTTCTTC. Its translation is CASSQEASSYNEQFF.